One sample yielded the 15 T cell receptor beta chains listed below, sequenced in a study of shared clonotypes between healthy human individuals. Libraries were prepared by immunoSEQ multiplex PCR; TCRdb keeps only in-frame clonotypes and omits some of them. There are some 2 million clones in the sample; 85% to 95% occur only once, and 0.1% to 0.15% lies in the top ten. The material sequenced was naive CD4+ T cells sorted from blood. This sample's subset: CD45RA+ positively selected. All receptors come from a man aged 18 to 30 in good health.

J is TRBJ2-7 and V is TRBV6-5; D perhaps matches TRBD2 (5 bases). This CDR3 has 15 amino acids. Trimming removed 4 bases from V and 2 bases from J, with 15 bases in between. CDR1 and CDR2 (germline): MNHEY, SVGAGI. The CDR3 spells CASSFNRDVAYEQYF. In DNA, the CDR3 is TGTGCCAGCAGTTTTAACCGGGATGTCGCCTACGAGCAGTACTTC.

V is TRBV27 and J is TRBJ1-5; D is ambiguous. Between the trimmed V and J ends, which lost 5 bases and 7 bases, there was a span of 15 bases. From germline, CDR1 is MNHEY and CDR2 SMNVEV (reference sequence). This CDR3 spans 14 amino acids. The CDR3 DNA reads TGTGCCAGCAGTCCCCTAAGGGTAGAGCAGCCCCAGCATTTT. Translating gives CASSPLRVEQPQHF.

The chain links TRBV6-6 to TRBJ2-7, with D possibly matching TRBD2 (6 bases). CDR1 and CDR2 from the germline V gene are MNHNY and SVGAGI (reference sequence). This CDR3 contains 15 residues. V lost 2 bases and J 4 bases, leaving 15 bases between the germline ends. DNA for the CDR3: TGTGCCAGCAGTTACGGGACTTTCGGGGGTTACGAGCAGTACTTC. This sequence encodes CASSYGTFGGYEQYF.

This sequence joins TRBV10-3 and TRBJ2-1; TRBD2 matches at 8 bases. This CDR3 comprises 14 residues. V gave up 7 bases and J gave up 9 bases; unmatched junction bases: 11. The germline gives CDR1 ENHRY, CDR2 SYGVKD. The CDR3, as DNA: TGTGCCATCACTCCCAGCGGGGGAGTCAGTGAGCAGTTCTTC. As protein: CAITPSGGVSEQFF.

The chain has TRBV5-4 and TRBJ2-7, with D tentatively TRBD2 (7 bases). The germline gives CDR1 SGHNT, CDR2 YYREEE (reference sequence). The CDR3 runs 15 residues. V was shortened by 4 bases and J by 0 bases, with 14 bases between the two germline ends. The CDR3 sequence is CASSPGGGNSYEQYF. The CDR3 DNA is TGTGCCAGCAGCCCGGGGGGCGGAAACTCCTACGAGCAGTACTTC.

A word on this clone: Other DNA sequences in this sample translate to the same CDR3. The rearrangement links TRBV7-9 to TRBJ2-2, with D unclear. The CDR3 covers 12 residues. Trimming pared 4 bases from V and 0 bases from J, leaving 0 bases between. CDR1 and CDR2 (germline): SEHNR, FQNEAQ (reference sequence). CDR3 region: CASSSNTGELFF. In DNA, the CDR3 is TGTGCCAGCAGCTCGAACACCGGGGAGCTGTTTTTT. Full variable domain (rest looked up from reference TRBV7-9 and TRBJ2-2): DTGVSQNPRHKITKRGQNVTFRCDPISEHNRLYWYRQTLGQGPEFLTYFQNEAQLEKSRLLSDRFSAERPKGSFSTLEIQRTEQGDSAMYLCASSSNTGELFFGEGSRLTVL.

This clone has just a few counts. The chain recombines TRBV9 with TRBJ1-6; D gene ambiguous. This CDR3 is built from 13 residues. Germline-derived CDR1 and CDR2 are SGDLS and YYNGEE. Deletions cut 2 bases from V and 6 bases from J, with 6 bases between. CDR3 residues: CASSVVSNSPLHF. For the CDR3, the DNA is TGTGCCAGCAGCGTTGTCAGTAATTCACCCCTCCACTTT.

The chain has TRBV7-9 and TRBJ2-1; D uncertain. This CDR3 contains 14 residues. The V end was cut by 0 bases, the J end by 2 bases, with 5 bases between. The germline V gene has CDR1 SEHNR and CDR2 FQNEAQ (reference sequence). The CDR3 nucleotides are TGTGCCAGCAGCTTAGCAGAAGCCTACAATGAGCAGTTCTTC. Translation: CASSLAEAYNEQFF.

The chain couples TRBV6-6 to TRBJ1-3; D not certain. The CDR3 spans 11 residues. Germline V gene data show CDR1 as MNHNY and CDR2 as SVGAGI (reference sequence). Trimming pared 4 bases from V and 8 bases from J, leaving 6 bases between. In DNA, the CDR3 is TGTGCCAGCAGTTTCGGGTACACCATATATTTT. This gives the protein CASSFGYTIYF.

The CDR3 DNA reads as TGTGCCAGCAGCGGCGGGACAGTCTACGAGCAGTACTTC. Protein: CASSGGTVYEQYF. V is TRBV2 and J is TRBJ2-7, with D maybe TRBD1 (7 bases). The ends were cut back, 6 bases at V and 3 bases at J, with 12 bases in the middle. Germline V gives CDR1 SNHLY, CDR2 FYNNEI. The CDR3 runs to 13 residues.

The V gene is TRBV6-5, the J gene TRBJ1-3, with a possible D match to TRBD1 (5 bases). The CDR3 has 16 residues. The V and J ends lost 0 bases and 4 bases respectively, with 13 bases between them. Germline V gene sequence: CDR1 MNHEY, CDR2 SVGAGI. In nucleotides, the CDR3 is TGTGCCAGCAGTTACTCTACAGGCGCGGGGGGAAACACCATATATTTT. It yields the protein CASSYSTGAGGNTIYF.

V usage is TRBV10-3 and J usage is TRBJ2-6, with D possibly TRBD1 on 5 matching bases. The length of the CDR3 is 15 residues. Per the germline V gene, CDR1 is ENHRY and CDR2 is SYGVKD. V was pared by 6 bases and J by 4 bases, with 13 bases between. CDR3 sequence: CAISQGVSGANVLTF. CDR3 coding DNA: TGTGCCATCAGCCAAGGGGTTTCCGGGGCCAACGTCCTGACTTTC.

The CDR3 protein is CASSLDGGRASGELFF. The CDR3 coding sequence is TGCGCCAGCAGCTTGGATGGCGGGAGGGCCTCCGGGGAGCTGTTTTTT. The V gene is TRBV5-1, the J gene TRBJ2-2, with 9 bases that match TRBD2. The CDR3 is made up of 16 amino acids. Germline CDR1 and CDR2: SGHRS and YFSETQ. V gave up 0 bases and J gave up 6 bases; unmatched junction bases: 6. Looking up the rest from reference TRBV5-1 and TRBJ2-2 gives the full variable domain: KAGVTQTPRYLIKTRGQQVTLSCSPISGHRSVSWYQQTPGQGLQFLFEYFSETQRNKGNFPGRFSGRQFSNSRSEMNVSTLELGDSALYLCASSLDGGRASGELFFGEGSRLTVL.

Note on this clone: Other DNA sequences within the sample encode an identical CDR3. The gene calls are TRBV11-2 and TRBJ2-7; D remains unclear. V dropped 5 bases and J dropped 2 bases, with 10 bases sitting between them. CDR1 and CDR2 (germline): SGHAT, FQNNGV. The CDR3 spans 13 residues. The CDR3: CASSLTGAYEQYF. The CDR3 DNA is TGTGCCAGCAGCCTTACTGGAGCCTACGAGCAGTACTTC.

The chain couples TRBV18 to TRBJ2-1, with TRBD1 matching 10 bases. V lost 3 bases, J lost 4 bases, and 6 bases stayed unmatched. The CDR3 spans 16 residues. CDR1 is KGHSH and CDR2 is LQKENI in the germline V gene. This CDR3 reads CASSPSLGQGYNEQFF. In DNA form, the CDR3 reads TGTGCCAGCTCACCCAGTCTGGGACAGGGGTACAATGAGCAGTTCTTC. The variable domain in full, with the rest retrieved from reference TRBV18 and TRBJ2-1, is NAGVMQNPRHLVRRRGQEARLRCSPMKGHSHVYWYRQLPEEGLKFMVYLQKENIIDESGMPKERFSAEFPKEGPSILRIQQVVRGDSAAYFCASSPSLGQGYNEQFFGPGTRLTVL.